These T cell receptor beta chains were read from a single sample in a study of cytomegalovirus exposure and HLA in healthy donors. The method was immunoSEQ multiplex PCR; TCRdb's version includes in-frame clones alone and lacks a portion of them. The profile shows over 150,000 clones, around 88% of them singletons. Material for sequencing was PBMCs. These receptors all come from a man aged 18 to 35 in good health and CMV-seropositive. CDR3s include the opening cysteine and the closing phenylalanine or tryptophan. D genes are given only for firm matches. Rows may omit the clone size; those that give it use once, few, many or a size class.

TRBJ2-2,.,TRBV11-2,once,TGTGCCAGCAGCTTTGGAAGGGGCGGGGAGCTGTTTTTT,CASSFGRGGELFF
TRBJ2-7,TRBD1,TRBV6-1,.,TGTGCCAGCAGGGAGGTGACAGGGGGGCCCTACGAGCAGTACTTC,CASREVTGGPYEQYF
TRBJ1-5,.,TRBV6-1,.,TGTGCCAGCAGTCCCCAGACAGGCGCTTATCAGCCCCAGCATTTT,CASSPQTGAYQPQHF
TRBJ2-7,TRBD1,TRBV7-9,.,TGTGCCAGCAGCTTAGCGGGGGACAGGGGTTACGAGCAGTACTTC,CASSLAGDRGYEQYF
TRBJ2-5,TRBD1,TRBV6-1,.,TGTGCCAGCAGTAGAGGACAGGGGGCCGGAGAGACCCAGTACTTC,CASSRGQGAGETQYF
TRBJ2-3,TRBD2,TRBV4-3,.,TGCGCCAGCAGCCGAGACAGCGGGGGGGCCGAGTGGAGCACAGATACGCAGTATTTT,CASSRDSGGAEWSTDTQYF
TRBJ2-2,.,TRBV29-1,.,TGCAGCGGGCAGGTGCGGGGTAGCACCGGGGAGCTGTTTTTT,CSGQVRGSTGELFF
TRBJ2-1,TRBD2,TRBV6-1,.,TGTGCCAGCAGTGAAGCTAAGCGGGGGGTTTACAATGAGCAGTTCTTC,CASSEAKRGVYNEQFF
TRBJ1-2,.,TRBV7-9,.,TGTGCCAGCAGCCCGGGGGGGGCTAATGGCTACACCTTC,CASSPGGANGYTF
TRBJ2-3,TRBD2,TRBV2,.,TGTGCCAGCAAGGACACTAGCGGGCTCGGGGATACGCAGTATTTT,CASKDTSGLGDTQYF
TRBJ1-1,.,TRBV29-1,.,TGCAGCGTTGAAGAGGTCAGGGATCCCGAGAACACTGAAGCTTTCTTT,CSVEEVRDPENTEAFF
TRBJ2-2,.,TRBV7-2,.,TGTGCCAGCAGCCCCAGGACAACCTACACCGGGGAGCTGTTTTTT,CASSPRTTYTGELFF
TRBJ2-7,.,TRBV27,.,TGTGCCAGCAGTTCTCCCAGAGGGGGGGCAACCTACGAGCAGTACTTC,CASSSPRGGATYEQYF
TRBJ2-5,TRBD2,TRBV7-8,.,TGTGCCAGCAGCTTACCGCGAACGGCACTAGCGGAAGAGACCCAGTACTTC,CASSLPRTALAEETQYF
TRBJ1-6,TRBD1,TRBV29-1,.,TGCAGCGTTACAACTAGGGACAGTAATTCACCCCTCCACTTT,CSVTTRDSNSPLHF
TRBJ2-7,.,TRBV30,.,TGTGCCTGGAGCGCCGGAGCCGAGCAGTACTTC,CAWSAGAEQYF
TRBJ2-5,.,TRBV7-2,.,TGTGCCAGCAGCTTTTCTGGACAGAAAGAGACCCAGTACTTC,CASSFSGQKETQYF
TRBJ1-6,TRBD1,TRBV18,once,TGTGCCAGCTCACCGATGACAGGGGGCCCTTCACCCCTCCACTTT,CASSPMTGGPSPLHF
TRBJ1-2,TRBD1,TRBV7-9,.,TGTGCCAGCAGCTTTCGGACAGGGACCGTTTCCTATGGCTACACCTTC,CASSFRTGTVSYGYTF
TRBJ2-5,TRBD1,TRBV6-5,.,TGTGCCAGCAGTTACCAAAGACAGGGGGGGGAGACCCAGTACTTC,CASSYQRQGGETQYF
TRBJ2-3,TRBD2,TRBV7-8,.,TGTGCCAGCAGCTTAAACAGCGGGAGAGGTGACACAGATACGCAGTATTTT,CASSLNSGRGDTDTQYF
TRBJ2-7,.,TRBV2,.,TGTGCCAGCAGTGCTCCATTACGGGAGCAGTACTTC,CASSAPLREQYF
TRBJ1-2,.,TRBV5-6,many,TGTGCCAGCAGCTTGGAGGGGCTCTATGGCTACACCTTC,CASSLEGLYGYTF
TRBJ2-5,TRBD1,TRBV2,.,TGTGCCAGCAGGGGACAGGTCGGGGAGACCCAGTACTTC,CASRGQVGETQYF
TRBJ2-1,.,TRBV7-2,.,TGTGCCAGCAGCGGCCGGTCGAGCGGGCTGATCTCCTACAATGAGCAGTTCTTC,CASSGRSSGLISYNEQFF
TRBJ2-3,TRBD2,TRBV7-7,.,TGTGCCAGCAGCGCGGGAACCGGGACTAGCGCGAAAGATACGCAGTATTTT,CASSAGTGTSAKDTQYF
TRBJ2-2,TRBD2,TRBV14,.,TGTGCCAGCAGCCAGCGGGGGTCCACCGGGGAGCTGTTTTTT,CASSQRGSTGELFF
TRBJ2-3,TRBD2,TRBV5-1,.,TGCGCCAGCAGCTTGGGCCCCGCTAGCGGGAGAGATACGCAGTATTTT,CASSLGPASGRDTQYF
TRBJ2-1,.,TRBV25-1,.,TGTGCCAGCAGTGAATATGAGGGGGACAATGAGCAGTTCTTC,CASSEYEGDNEQFF
TRBJ1-1,TRBD1,TRBV20-1,.,TGCAGTGCAACAGGGGGTGCTGAAGCTTTCTTT,CSATGGAEAFF
TRBJ1-5,.,TRBV11-2,.,TGTGCCAGCAGCCGGCGGGGTACCAATCAGCCCCAGCATTTT,CASSRRGTNQPQHF
TRBJ2-3,.,TRBV7-2,few,TGTGCCAGCACCGAATCCGGGATTAGCACAGATACGCAGTATTTT,CASTESGISTDTQYF
TRBJ2-4,.,TRBV30,.,TGTGCCTGGAGTGTACAGACGCTAGCCAAAAACATTCAGTACTTC,CAWSVQTLAKNIQYF
TRBJ2-2,TRBD2,TRBV5-1,.,TGCGCCAGCAGCTCCGGGGCTAGCGGGAGAGCCGGGGAGCTGTTTTTT,CASSSGASGRAGELFF
TRBJ1-2,.,TRBV18,few,TGTGCCAGCTCGTCAGACAGGACCTATGGCTACACCTTC,CASSSDRTYGYTF
TRBJ1-4,TRBD1,TRBV6-6,.,TGTGCCAGCAGTTCCATGACAGGGGTTAATGAAAAACTGTTTTTT,CASSSMTGVNEKLFF
TRBJ1-3,.,TRBV19,.,TGTGCCAGTAGTCCAGATTGGCAGGGCTCTGGAAACACCATATATTTT,CASSPDWQGSGNTIYF
TRBJ2-3,.,TRBV7-6,.,TGTGCCAGCAGCTTTGGACTTGGCACAGATACGCAGTATTTT,CASSFGLGTDTQYF
TRBJ2-1,.,TRBV11-1,.,TGTGCCAGCAGCTTAGCAGGAGGGGCGCGGCAGTTCTTC,CASSLAGGARQFF
TRBJ2-1,TRBD1,TRBV6-4,.,TGTGCCAGCAGTGGGACCCAGGGGGCGGATGAGCAGTTCTTC,CASSGTQGADEQFF
TRBJ1-2,.,TRBV2,.,TGTGCCAGCAGCGTCGAAGCGGGACACCAATATGGCTACACCTTC,CASSVEAGHQYGYTF
TRBJ1-2,TRBD1,TRBV2,.,TGTGCCAGCAGTGAACTGGGACAGGGGGACTATGGCTACACCTTC,CASSELGQGDYGYTF